This T cell receptor (beta chain) was found in a study of T cells expressing NK-cell markers. The wider study: The authors derived TCR beta repertoires from sorted CD3+CD56+NKG2C+, CD3+CD56+NKG2C- and CD3+CD56-NKG2C+ T cells. General observations from the study: Whether the expanded NKG2C+ T cell clones recognized HCMV remained unclear. NKG2C+ dominant clonotypes from 5 to 7 donors made up about 1.0-7.5% of CD8+ T cells.

About this clonotype itself: Its antigen is currently unknown.

Following a re-call of the 5' RACE reads, TCRdb has one entry per CDR3 protein and lacks DNA. The sample has around 100,000 distinct CDR3 sequences. This CDR3 comprises 14 residues. Germline loops: CDR1 LNHDA, CDR2 SQIVND (reference sequence). The clonotype originates from a woman aged 18-69 years in good health. The rearrangement uses TRBV19 and TRBJ1-3. The sample taken for sequencing was blood T cells: a sorted CD56 or NKG2C T cell subset, CD4+ or CD8+ T cells, or bulk PBMC T cells (not recorded which). The CDR3 region is CASTALISGNTIYF.